The 5 T cell receptor beta chains given below trace back to one sample, sequenced in a study of vaccination effects on CD4 cells after COVID-19. TCRdb's copy holds only in-frame clones and misses some; the assay was immunoSEQ multiplex PCR. The sample lists about 66,000 clones; under 80% were seen once. Around day 10 of culture, CD4+ T cells were separated out. The cohort was immunized with two doses of either the BNT162b2 or mRNA-1273 vaccine. For these TCRs, the target antigens are not known. The sample in question was CD4+ T cells from PBMCs cultured without peptide, obtained after COVID-19 vaccination. Every receptor here comes from a human donor who received a COVID-19 vaccine.

The genes are TRBV19 and TRBJ2-5; 8 nucleotides align to TRBD2. With V trimmed by 6 bases and J by 4 bases, 10 bases remained unmatched. Germline CDR1 LNHDA, CDR2 SQIVND (reference sequence). The CDR3 is 15 residues long. The chain's CDR3 is CASSPSGGASETQYF. The CDR3 DNA follows: TGTGCCAGTAGCCCTTCGGGGGGGGCCTCAGAGACCCAGTACTTC.

This chain joins TRBV10-1 and TRBJ1-1; D remains ambiguous. The germline V and J ends were trimmed by 3 bases and 0 bases, with 17 bases remaining between them. The CDR3 contains 17 residues. Germline CDR1 WNHNN, CDR2 SYGVQD (reference sequence). The CDR3 protein is CASSDKRLGHLNTEAFF. The CDR3 DNA sequence: TGCGCCAGCAGTGACAAAAGACTCGGGCATTTGAACACTGAAGCTTTCTTT.

V is TRBV30 and J is TRBJ1-3; the D is unclear. Trimming cost V 3 bases and J 0 bases, with 12 bases left between them. CDR1 and CDR2 from the germline V gene are GTSNPN and SVGIG (reference sequence). This CDR3 is built from 15 residues. The CDR3 loop is CAWSPRVFSGNTIYF. The CDR3 DNA is TGTGCCTGGAGCCCCCGGGTGTTCTCTGGAAACACCATATATTTT.

The J gene is TRBJ1-6, the V gene TRBV27, with TRBD1 matching 8 bases. V lost 7 bases to trimming and J lost 5 bases; unmatched junction nucleotides: 7. This CDR3 has 15 residues. Germline loops: CDR1 MNHEY, CDR2 SMNVEV (reference sequence). Here the CDR3 reads CASTVTGAHNSPLHF. The CDR3 DNA follows: TGTGCCAGCACTGTGACAGGGGCCCATAATTCACCCCTCCACTTT.

The J gene is TRBJ1-5, the V gene TRBV6-1; D uncertain. The CDR3 consists of 18 residues. Trimming stripped 1 base from V and 0 bases from J, with 16 bases between. The V gene's germline CDR1 is MNHNS and CDR2 SASEGT. The DNA of the CDR3 is TGTGCCAGCAGTGAAGACAGAGCAGACCTCTATAGCAATCAGCCCCAGCATTTT. Translation: CASSEDRADLYSNQPQHF.